The following is a T cell receptor beta chain sequence with its context. Its antigen is still unknown. The input lacks base qualities; no much larger clone sits a single base away. These data belong to a study of shared clonotypes between healthy human individuals (dated by TCRdb to about 2020). About the investigation overall: A couple of women and a few men aged 18 to 49 years were included in the cohort. Per donor, leukapheresis produced somewhere between about 0.9 and 9.5 billion PBMCs. For each donor, CD4 naive and CD4 memory were each given three plates, CD8 naive was given two plates, and CD8 memory was given one plate. To estimate repertoire size and how much clonotype sharing occurs between individuals, the study deeply sequenced the blood TCR repertoires of several healthy adults. Different laboratories and diverse techniques were used to prepare libraries and sequence TCR repertoires, to increase sequencing depth and limit assay-specific biases.

TCR CDR3 regions were amplified from genomic DNA by multiplex PCR using the deep immunoSEQ assay. For each cell subset, the extracted genomic DNA was distributed evenly across all wells of several immunoSEQ 96-well plates, and each plate served as one replicate. For sorted subsets, around 200 ng genomic DNA, equal to 30,000 to 35,000 T cell genomes, was loaded into each replicate PCR. Purified libraries were measured with a Qubit 3.0 fluorometer, size-checked on a Bioanalyzer 2100, and measured again with the KAPA Library Quantification kit. A separate single-read 150-cycle Illumina NextSeq 550 flow cell was used to sequence each immunoSEQ 96-well plate. Concerning the study's data processing: Because the immunoSEQ output included only junctional sequences and no quality scores, the filtering could not be the same as the filtering used for full-length reads. To assign V/J genes and CDR3, sequences were annotated against IMGT germline references using PyIR, a Python wrapper for IgBLAST v1.9. Any read was removed if the V/J assignment was weak (E-value above 1e-6), the CDR3 was missing, or the read contained stop codons, out-of-frame junctions, or ambiguous translated residues. V3J clonotypes were defined by identical inferred V gene, J gene, and CDR3 amino acid sequence. The percentage overlap between two repertoires was calculated by dividing the number of shared unique clonotypes by the size of the smaller repertoire. RTK rarefaction, the Chao1 estimator, and Recon v2.1 estimates of unobserved clonotypes were used to assess repertoire richness. Generation probabilities were computed with OLGA for all TCRbeta clonotypes obtained by the gDNA method from a few donors. TCRdb provides this immuneACCESS table in a form limited to in-frame rearrangements. Some clones are lacking; in checked studies, under half of them reflect an unresolved V gene, and why the rest are absent is not known. The DNA gave D and trimming, while V, J and clone size come from that table. The sample table records around 2,000,000 clones; roughly 96% of these occur just once. Approximately 0.13% of the sample rests with the top ten.

Donors were healthy HIV-negative adults with no recently reported acute infections or vaccinations. Only Caucasian adults living in Nashville, Tennessee, USA were represented among the donors. CD4+ T cells were enriched by magnetic negative selection, after which naive cells were positively selected on CD45RA and the negative fraction was taken as the memory subset. Blood was obtained by leukapheresis, after which PBMCs were separated by Ficoll-Histopaque density gradient centrifugation and cryopreserved in liquid nitrogen vapor phase. Analytical flow cytometry was used to check the purity and quantity of every magnetically sorted T cell population. From each sorted fraction, genomic DNA was isolated and quantified by UV absorbance on a Nanodrop 2000c. Summary of the overall study and its limitations: Sharing across several donors was observed for approximately 5% of naive CD4, around 3.5% of naive CD8, over 2% of memory CD4, and around 0.42% of memory CD8 clonotypes. Pairwise subsampling led to the expectation that sequencing depth would affect the degree of clonotype sharing among donors. The genetic and exposure-history diversity represented was limited by the small number of donors. Sampling was limited to blood, and TCR repertoires in tissue likely differ from TCR repertoires in blood. Compared with non-shared clonotypes, the clonotypes found in all four sorted-subset donors had higher generation probabilities. Naive subsets generally had larger estimated clonotype richness than memory subsets. Even with the large sequencing depth, rarefaction of the sorted-subset datasets indicated that sequencing was incomplete.

The germline ends are 9 bases apart after V is trimmed by 0 bases and J by 3 bases. The cysteine opens and the phenylalanine closes a CDR3 of 14 amino acids. CDR3 DNA only is kept here, 42 bases in frame from base 1. As encoded in the germline V gene, CDR1 is SGHDT while CDR2 is YYEEEE. The V and J genes are TRBV5-6 and TRBJ1-2; the D segment could be TRBD1, given 5 matching bases. The sequence derives from a man between 18 and 29 years old in good health. The specimen was naive CD4+ T cells sorted from blood. The sample's cell subset or site label, in plain terms: CD45RA+ positively selected. The nucleotide sequence is TGTGCCAGCAGCTTGGCCGGGACGGACTATGGCTACACCTTC. Translated, this is CASSLAGTDYGYTF.